A selection of T cell receptor beta chains follows, all from one sample in a study of cytomegalovirus exposure and HLA in healthy donors. Measured with immunoSEQ multiplex PCR; TCRdb has only the in-frame clones, and not every one. The sample consists of more than 110,000 clones, 80% of them appearing once. The sample consisted of PBMCs. The origin of the receptors is a man aged 50 to 60 in good health and CMV-seronegative. Both conserved end residues are part of each CDR3. A D gene is named only where the DNA matches it firmly. Expanded clones get a size class; other rows say once, few or many, or leave the size out.

TRBV6-5	TRBD1	TRBJ1-5	-	CASSLTGTGWHQPQHF	TGTGCCAGCAGTTTAACCGGGACAGGGTGGCATCAGCCCCAGCATTTT
TRBV12-5	-	TRBJ2-3	once	CASGLETTTDTQYF	TGTGCTAGTGGTTTGGAGACTACCACAGATACGCAGTATTTT
TRBV7-9	-	TRBJ2-7	-	CASSLNSGSEQYF	TGTGCCAGCAGCCTCAATTCCGGGTCCGAGCAGTACTTC
TRBV9	-	TRBJ1-6	-	CASSVNRAQSPLHF	TGTGCCAGCAGCGTAAACAGGGCTCAATCACCCCTCCACTTT
TRBV5-4	TRBD2	TRBJ2-3	once	CASSPNSGTRGTDTQYF	TGTGCCAGCAGCCCAAACTCCGGGACTAGAGGCACAGATACGCAGTATTTT
TRBV5-1	TRBD1	TRBJ1-2	-	CASSPTGQGAYGYTF	TGCGCCAGCAGCCCCACCGGACAGGGGGCTTATGGCTACACCTTC
TRBV27	TRBD1	TRBJ1-5	-	CASSSSQGVGNQPQHF	TGTGCCAGCAGTTCCTCCCAGGGGGTAGGTAATCAGCCCCAGCATTTT
TRBV5-4	TRBD2	TRBJ2-5	-	CASSLVGGDQETQYF	TGTGCCAGCAGCTTGGTGGGGGGGGACCAAGAGACCCAGTACTTC
TRBV11-2	-	TRBJ2-6	-	CASSSRTTGANVLTF	TGTGCCAGCAGCTCCCGGACAACCGGGGCCAACGTCCTGACTTTC
TRBV6-1	TRBD1	TRBJ1-1	few	CATGVTGPRNTEAFF	TGTGCCACTGGGGTGACAGGGCCCAGGAACACTGAAGCTTTCTTT
TRBV7-9	-	TRBJ2-5	-	CASSFTEAGAQETQYF	TGTGCCAGCAGCTTTACGGAGGCTGGCGCACAAGAGACCCAGTACTTC
TRBV5-4	TRBD1	TRBJ2-3	few	CASSTRDRVGTDTQYF	TGTGCCAGCAGCACTCGGGACAGGGTTGGGACAGATACGCAGTATTTT
TRBV11-2	TRBD2	TRBJ2-2	-	CASSATSGFGSRRGELFF	TGTGCCAGCAGCGCTACTAGCGGGTTTGGCTCTAGGCGGGGGGAGCTGTTTTTT
TRBV15	-	TRBJ2-7	-	CATSRGTRGYEQYF	TGTGCCACCAGCAGAGGAACCAGGGGCTACGAGCAGTACTTC
TRBV2	-	TRBJ2-2	-	CASTPERAGELFF	TGTGCCAGCACCCCGGAGCGGGCCGGGGAGCTGTTTTTT
TRBV5-4	TRBD2	TRBJ2-5	-	CASSLAGGGQETQYF	TGTGCCAGCAGTCTAGCGGGGGGGGGCCAAGAGACCCAGTACTTC